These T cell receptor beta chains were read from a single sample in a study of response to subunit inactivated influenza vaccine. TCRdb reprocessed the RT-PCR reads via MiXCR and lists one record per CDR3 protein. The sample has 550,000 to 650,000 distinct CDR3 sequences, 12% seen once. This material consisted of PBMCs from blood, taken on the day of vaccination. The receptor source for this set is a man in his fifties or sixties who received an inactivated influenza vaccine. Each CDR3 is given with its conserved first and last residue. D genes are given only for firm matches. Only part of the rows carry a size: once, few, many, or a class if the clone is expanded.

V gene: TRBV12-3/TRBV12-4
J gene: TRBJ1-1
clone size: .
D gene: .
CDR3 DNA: TGTGCCAGCAGTCTTTATGAGGTTACTGAAGCTTTCTTT
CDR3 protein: CASSLYEVTEAFF

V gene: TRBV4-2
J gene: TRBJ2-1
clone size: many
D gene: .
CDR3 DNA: TGTGCCAGCAGCCAATCGGATGCACTGGGGCAGTTCTTC
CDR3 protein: CASSQSDALGQFF

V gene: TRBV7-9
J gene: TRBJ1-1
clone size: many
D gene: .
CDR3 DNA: TGTGCCAGCAGCTCGCTCAGGATGAACACTGAAGCTTTCTTT
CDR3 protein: CASSSLRMNTEAFF

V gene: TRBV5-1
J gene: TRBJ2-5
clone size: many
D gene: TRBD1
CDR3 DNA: TGCGCCAGCAGCTCCTCAGGGGGCGCTGAGACCCAGTACTTC
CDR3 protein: CASSSSGGAETQYF

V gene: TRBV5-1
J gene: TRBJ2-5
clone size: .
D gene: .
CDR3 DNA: TGCGCCAGCAGGCTGAGGCCGGGCCTCCATCAAGAGACCCAGTACTTC
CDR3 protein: CASRLRPGLHQETQYF

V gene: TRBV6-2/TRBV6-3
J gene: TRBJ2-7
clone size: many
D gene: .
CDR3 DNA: TGTGCCAGCAGTTACGATAGCGAGCAGTACTTC
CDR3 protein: CASSYDSEQYF

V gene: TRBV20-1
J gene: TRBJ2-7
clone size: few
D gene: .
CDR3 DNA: TGCAGTGCTAGATACAGGGCGAACTCCTACGAGCAGTACTTC
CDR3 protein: CSARYRANSYEQYF

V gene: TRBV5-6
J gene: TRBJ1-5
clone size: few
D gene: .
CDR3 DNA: TGTGCCAGCAGCTTGACAGGACGGAGCGATCAGCCCCAGCATTTT
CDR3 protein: CASSLTGRSDQPQHF

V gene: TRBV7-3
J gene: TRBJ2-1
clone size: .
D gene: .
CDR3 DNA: TGTGCCAGCAGCCCCAGTGGCAGCCGCTCCTACAATGAGCAGTTCTTC
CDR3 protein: CASSPSGSRSYNEQFF

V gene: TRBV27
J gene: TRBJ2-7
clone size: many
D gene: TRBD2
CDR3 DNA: TGTGCCAGCAGTTTTGGGACTAGCGGCTCCTACGAGCAGTACTTC
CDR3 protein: CASSFGTSGSYEQYF

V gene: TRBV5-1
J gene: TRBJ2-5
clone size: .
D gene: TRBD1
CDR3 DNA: TGCGCCAGCAGCTTGATGGGGACAGATGAGACCCAGTACTTC
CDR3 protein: CASSLMGTDETQYF

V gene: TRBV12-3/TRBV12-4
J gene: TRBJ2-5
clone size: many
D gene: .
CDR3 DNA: TGTGCCAGCAGTTTAGGGGCAGCAGAGACCCAGTACTTC
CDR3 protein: CASSLGAAETQYF

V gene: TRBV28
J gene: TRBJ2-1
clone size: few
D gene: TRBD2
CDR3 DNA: TGTGCCAGCAGTTTATTAGCGGGAGCTTCCTACAATGAGCAGTTCTTC
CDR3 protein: CASSLLAGASYNEQFF

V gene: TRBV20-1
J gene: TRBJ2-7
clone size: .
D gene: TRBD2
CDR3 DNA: TGCAGTGCTAGAGATAAGTGGGGCGGGAGTAGTTACGAGCAGTACTTC
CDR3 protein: CSARDKWGGSSYEQYF

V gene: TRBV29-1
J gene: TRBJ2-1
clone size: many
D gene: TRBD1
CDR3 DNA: TGCAGCGTTGACACGCCGGGACAGGGCTACAATGAGCAGTTCTTC
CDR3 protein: CSVDTPGQGYNEQFF

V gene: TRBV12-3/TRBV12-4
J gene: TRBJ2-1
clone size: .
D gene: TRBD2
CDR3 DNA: TGTGCCAGCAGTCTCAGGGTCCGACTAGCGGGAGTTGGTGAGCAGTTCTTC
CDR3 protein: CASSLRVRLAGVGEQFF

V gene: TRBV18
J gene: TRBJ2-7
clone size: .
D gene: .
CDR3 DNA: TGTGCCAGCTCACCTTCTAGCAACGAGCAGTACTTC
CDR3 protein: CASSPSSNEQYF

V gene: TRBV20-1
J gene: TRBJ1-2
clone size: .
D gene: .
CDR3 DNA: TGCAGTGCTAGTGAGGAAACTAACTATGGCTACACCTTC
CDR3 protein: CSASEETNYGYTF

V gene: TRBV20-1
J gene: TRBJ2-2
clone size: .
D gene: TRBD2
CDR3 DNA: TGCAGTGCTAGTAAGACGACGAGCGGGGGCCTGAACACCGGGGAGCTGTTTTTT
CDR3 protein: CSASKTTSGGLNTGELFF

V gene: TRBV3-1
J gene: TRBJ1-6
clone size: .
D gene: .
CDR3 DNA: TGTGCCAGCAGCCGCAGTATTCGCCTCTATAATTCACCCCTCCACTTT
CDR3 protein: CASSRSIRLYNSPLHF

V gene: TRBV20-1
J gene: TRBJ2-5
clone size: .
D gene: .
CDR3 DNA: TGCAGTGCTAGTTTGGGGGGAGGCCAAGAGACCCAGTACTTC
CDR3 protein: CSASLGGGQETQYF

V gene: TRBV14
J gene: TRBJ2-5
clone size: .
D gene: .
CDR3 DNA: TGTGCCAGCAGCCAAGAAAGATGGTACCAAGAGACCCAGTACTTC
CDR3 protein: CASSQERWYQETQYF

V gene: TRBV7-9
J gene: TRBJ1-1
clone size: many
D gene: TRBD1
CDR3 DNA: TGTGCCAGCAGCTACGACAGGGGCACTGAAGCTTTCTTT
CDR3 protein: CASSYDRGTEAFF

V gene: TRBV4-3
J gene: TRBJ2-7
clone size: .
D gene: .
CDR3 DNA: TGCGCCAGCAGGACGGGACCTTTCGAGGGAGAGCAGTACTTC
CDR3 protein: CASRTGPFEGEQYF

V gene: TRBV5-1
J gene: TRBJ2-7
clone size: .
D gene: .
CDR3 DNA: TGCGCCAGCAGCTTGGGCGGGACGGTACACTACGAGCAGTACTTC
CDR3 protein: CASSLGGTVHYEQYF

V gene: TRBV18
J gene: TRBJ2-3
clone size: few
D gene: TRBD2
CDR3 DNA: TGTGCCAGCTCACAGAGACTAGCGGGAGGCAACACAGATACGCAGTATTTT
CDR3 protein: CASSQRLAGGNTDTQYF

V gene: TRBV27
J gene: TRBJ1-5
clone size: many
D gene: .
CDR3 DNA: TGTGCCAGCAGTTACGTGTACGGGGATCAGCCCCAGCATTTT
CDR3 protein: CASSYVYGDQPQHF